These T cell receptor beta chains were read from a single sample in a study of blood T cell repertoires in COVID-19. Sequencing was performed with immunoSEQ multiplex PCR; in TCRdb, only in-frame clones are kept and a portion is missing. The sample consists of about 90,000 clones, over 75% of them appearing once. What was sequenced was peripheral blood. The receptors come from a man aged 50 to 59 with acute or convalescent COVID-19. Both conserved end residues are part of each CDR3. The D gene is left open where the match is weak. Clone sizes are given selectively: once, few, many, or a class where the clone is expanded.

v_gene	abundance	d_gene	j_gene	CDR3aa	CDR3nt
TRBV4-1	-	TRBD1	TRBJ2-7	CASSPEWTGGPYEQYF	TGCGCCAGCAGCCCGGAATGGACAGGGGGTCCCTACGAGCAGTACTTC
TRBV7-9	few	TRBD2	TRBJ2-1	CASSLARGGRNSYNEQFF	TGTGCCAGCAGCTTAGCCCGGGGGGGGAGGAATAGCTACAATGAGCAGTTCTTC
TRBV3-1/TRBV3-2	-	-	TRBJ2-3	CASSQVVMAGNTDTQYF	TGTGCCAGCAGCCAAGTGGTTATGGCGGGAAACACAGATACGCAGTATTTT
TRBV19	-	-	TRBJ1-1	CASSPRDTEAFF	TGTGCCAGTAGTCCGCGGGACACTGAAGCTTTCTTT
TRBV6-6	-	-	TRBJ2-7	CASSYSKQAGEQYF	TGTGCCAGCAGTTACTCGAAGCAGGCTGGCGAGCAGTACTTC
TRBV19	-	TRBD2	TRBJ2-1	CASSTGLAAFF	TGTGCCAGTAGTACCGGACTAGCGGCGTTCTTC
TRBV4-3	once	-	TRBJ2-2	CASSQRDWRAGELFF	TGCGCCAGCAGCCAGCGGGACTGGAGGGCCGGGGAGCTGTTTTTT
TRBV5-6	-	TRBD2	TRBJ2-2	CASSSMNGLEVNTGELFF	TGTGCCAGCAGCTCCATGAACGGACTAGAGGTGAACACCGGGGAGCTGTTTTTT
TRBV5-4	-	TRBD2	TRBJ2-7	CASSLGVGGPYEQYF	TGTGCCAGCAGCTTGGGGGTGGGAGGGCCGTACGAGCAGTACTTC
TRBV18	-	TRBD1	TRBJ1-5	CASSPGQGDQPQHF	TGTGCCAGCTCACCAGGACAGGGAGATCAGCCCCAGCATTTT
TRBV9	-	TRBD2	TRBJ2-1	CASSVWLAGAYNEQFF	TGTGCCAGCAGCGTCTGGCTAGCGGGAGCCTACAATGAGCAGTTCTTC
TRBV27	-	TRBD1	TRBJ2-7	CASSEPSGTGLHEQYF	TGTGCCAGCAGTGAACCCTCCGGGACAGGGCTTCACGAGCAGTACTTC
TRBV11-2	-	-	TRBJ1-6	CASSTGSSYNSPLHF	TGTGCCAGCAGTACAGGGAGCTCCTATAATTCACCCCTCCACTTT
TRBV19	-	-	TRBJ1-1	CASSPTVNTEAFF	TGTGCCAGTAGTCCTACAGTGAACACTGAAGCTTTCTTT
TRBV20-1	-	-	TRBJ1-3	CSASMGRATRNTIYF	TGCAGTGCTAGTATGGGCAGGGCGACGCGAAACACCATATATTTT
TRBV11-2	-	TRBD2	TRBJ2-1	CASSLDRGLVMFF	TGTGCCAGCAGCTTAGATCGGGGACTAGTGATGTTCTTC
TRBV5-1	-	TRBD1	TRBJ1-6	CASTDRETNSPLHF	TGCGCCAGCACCGACAGGGAGACAAATTCACCCCTCCACTTT
TRBV10-1	-	-	TRBJ2-2	CASSGGGPGTGELFF	TGCGCCAGCAGTGGAGGAGGGCCAGGGACCGGGGAGCTGTTTTTT
TRBV19	-	-	TRBJ2-1	CATGSSGSYNEQFF	TGTGCCACTGGGTCGTCAGGGTCCTACAATGAGCAGTTCTTC
TRBV12-5	-	TRBD1	TRBJ2-2	CASATDRGSNTGELFF	TGTGCTAGTGCCACTGACAGGGGGTCGAACACCGGGGAGCTGTTTTTT
TRBV30	-	-	TRBJ2-1	CAWRGAEQFF	TGTGCCTGGAGGGGAGCCGAGCAGTTCTTC
TRBV4-1	-	-	TRBJ2-1	CASSHRGSNEQFF	TGCGCCAGCAGCCACCGGGGTTCCAATGAGCAGTTCTTC
TRBV10-3	-	TRBD2	TRBJ2-3	CAIRSSGTTSTDTQYF	TGTGCCATCAGGTCTAGCGGAACAACTAGCACAGATACGCAGTATTTT
TRBV5-4	-	-	TRBJ1-1	CASSFYYGNTEAFF	TGTGCCAGCAGCTTCTACTACGGGAACACTGAAGCTTTCTTT
TRBV10-3	-	-	TRBJ1-1	CAISESTRVAATMNTEAFF	TGTGCCATCAGTGAGTCGACTCGGGTGGCAGCCACCATGAACACTGAAGCTTTCTTT
TRBV27	-	-	TRBJ1-4	CASSWKQVDEKLFF	TGTGCCAGCAGTTGGAAACAGGTGGACGAAAAACTGTTTTTT
TRBV11-2	-	-	TRBJ2-1	CASSLDRPSDEQFF	TGTGCCAGCAGCTTAGATAGGCCTAGCGATGAGCAGTTCTTC
TRBV5-1	-	TRBD2	TRBJ2-2	CAPRGRLAGLLSARLGSGELFF	TGCGCTCCCAGGGGGAGGCTAGCGGGACTCCTCTCCGCGCGCCTGGGCTCCGGGGAGCTGTTTTTT
TRBV12-3/TRBV12-4	once	-	TRBJ1-1	CASSKDSNEAFF	TGTGCCAGCAGTAAGGACAGTAATGAAGCTTTCTTT
TRBV3-1/TRBV3-2	-	TRBD2	TRBJ2-1	CASSHPTSGSVNEQFF	TGTGCCAGCAGCCATCCCACTAGCGGGAGTGTGAATGAGCAGTTCTTC
TRBV11-3	-	TRBD2	TRBJ2-4	CASSLSGWREGVGAKNIQYF	TGTGCCAGCAGCTTATCGGGTTGGCGGGAGGGAGTCGGAGCCAAAAACATTCAGTACTTC
TRBV29-1	-	TRBD1	TRBJ1-1	CSVTGGGTEAFF	TGCAGCGTTACAGGGGGCGGAACTGAAGCTTTCTTT
TRBV18	-	-	TRBJ2-1	CASSLVESSYNEQFF	TGTGCCAGCTCACTGGTAGAGAGCTCCTACAATGAGCAGTTCTTC
TRBV6-5	-	TRBD2	TRBJ2-2	CASSYLTSGRIGELFF	TGTGCCAGCAGTTACTTAACTAGCGGGAGGATCGGGGAGCTGTTTTTT
TRBV4-3	few	-	TRBJ1-3	CASSQDRGFNTIYF	TGCGCCAGCAGCCAAGATCGCGGTTTCAACACCATATATTTT
TRBV3-1/TRBV3-2	-	TRBD2	TRBJ2-3	CASSRVGGSHTDTQYF	TGTGCCAGCAGCCGAGTGGGGGGGTCCCACACAGATACGCAGTATTTT
TRBV14	-	-	TRBJ1-2	CASSQVREASYGYTF	TGTGCCAGCAGCCAAGTAAGAGAAGCAAGCTATGGCTACACCTTC
TRBV10-3	-	TRBD1	TRBJ2-5	CAISGDRGEETQYF	TGTGCCATCAGTGGGGACAGGGGCGAAGAGACCCAGTACTTC
TRBV7-8	-	TRBD1	TRBJ2-7	CASSLPLNLPGTGLSSYEQYF	TGTGCCAGCAGCTTGCCCCTAAACTTACCCGGGACAGGCCTTAGCTCCTACGAGCAGTACTTC
TRBV7-2	once	-	TRBJ1-2	CASSPRSGARSDNYGYTF	TGTGCCAGCAGCCCTCGATCTGGGGCGCGGAGTGATAACTATGGCTACACCTTC
TRBV9	-	-	TRBJ2-3	CASSVASTDTQYF	TGTGCCAGCAGCGTGGCCAGCACAGATACGCAGTATTTT
TRBV5-6	few	TRBD1	TRBJ1-6	CASSTFGQGLNNSPLHF	TGTGCCAGCAGCACCTTTGGACAGGGCCTGAATAATTCACCCCTCCACTTT
TRBV11-3	-	-	TRBJ2-2	CASSLRVTDNTGELFF	TGTGCCAGCAGCTTGCGTGTGACAGACAACACCGGGGAGCTGTTTTTT
TRBV6-5	-	TRBD2	TRBJ2-7	CASEGGRDEQYF	TGTGCCAGCGAGGGAGGGCGAGACGAGCAGTACTTC
TRBV20-1	-	-	TRBJ1-1	CSAQQGEAFF	TGCAGTGCCCAACAGGGTGAAGCTTTCTTT
TRBV28	once	TRBD2	TRBJ2-5	CASSPTGTSGIRSETQYF	TGTGCCAGCAGCCCAACCGGGACTAGCGGGATCAGGTCAGAGACCCAGTACTTC